This T cell receptor (beta chain) was sequenced during a study of blood T cells in healthy people across ages. Points on this clonotype: Its antigen remains unidentified.

Together with a sample-barcoded 5' primer, a J-beta primer mix was included in a second PCR lasting roughly 6 to 12 cycles. MiXCR, applied by TCRdb to the 5' RACE reads, yields one record per CDR3 protein. The sample yields approximately 770,000 distinct CDR3 sequences, roughly 64% seen once. Points from the study as a whole: Older age coincided with a roughly linear decline in TCR beta diversity per million T cells.

CDR1 is SGHAT, CDR2 FQDESV, per germline (reference sequence). The CDR3 extends over 15 amino acids. The clonotype comes from a young man in good health. The source material was blood. The J gene is TRBJ2-4, the V gene TRBV11-1; TRBD2 aligns across 12 bases. The J call may be mistaken, given a closer DNA end match to TRBJ2-7. This CDR3 is CASSNLAGGSYEQYF. CDR3 nucleotides: TGTGCCAGCAGCAATCTAGCGGGAGGGTCCTACGAGCAGTACTTC.